One and the same sample provided the 17 T cell receptor beta chains below, sequenced in a study of PD-L1 blockade in urothelial cancer. Libraries were prepared by immunoSEQ multiplex PCR; TCRdb keeps only in-frame clonotypes and omits some of them. The sample lists roughly 36,000 clones; roughly 90% were seen once. Sequences were derived from PBMCs, sampled around atezolizumab (anti-PD-L1) treatment. The source is a man aged 55 to 70 with urothelial cancer.

This sequence joins TRBV7-9 and TRBJ1-3; no reliable D call. CDR3 length equals 14 residues. Germline V gives CDR1 SEHNR, CDR2 FQNEAQ (reference sequence). Between the trimmed V and J ends, which lost 6 bases and 2 bases, there was a span of 11 bases. CDR3 sequence: CASRRVSAGNTIYF. In nucleotides, the CDR3 is TGTGCCAGCAGGAGGGTCTCTGCTGGAAACACCATATATTTT.

The rearrangement links TRBV28 to TRBJ2-7, with 7 bases that match TRBD1. Germline values: CDR1 MDHEN, CDR2 SYDVKM. V shed 5 bases, J shed 5 bases, and the junction held 6 bases outside the gene matches. The CDR3 sequence is 13 residues long. In DNA, the CDR3 is TGTGCCAGCAGTCCGCCCGACAGGGACGAGCAGTACTTC. Protein product: CASSPPDRDEQYF. Full variable domain (rest looked up from reference TRBV28 and TRBJ2-7): DVKVTQSSRYLVKRTGEKVFLECVQDMDHENMFWYRQDPGLGLRLIYFSYDVKMKEKGDIPEGYSVSREKKERFSLILESASTNQTSMYLCASSPPDRDEQYFGPGTRLTVT.

This chain connects TRBV7-9 to TRBJ1-4; D uncertain. With 10 bases removed from V and 3 bases from J, the gap between germline ends came to 12 bases. CDR3 size: 13 residues. Germline V gives CDR1 SEHNR, CDR2 FQNEAQ (reference sequence). CDR3 sequence: CATHRSPNEKLFF. CDR3 coding DNA: TGTGCCACCCACCGGTCCCCTAATGAAAAACTGTTTTTT.

The chain carries TRBV11-2 and TRBJ1-2; TRBD1 matches 7 bases. V shed 6 bases and J 3 bases; nucleotides not matched to a gene: 4. Looked up from germline, CDR1 is SGHAT and CDR2 is FQNNGV. The CDR3 sequence is 13 residues long. The CDR3 protein is CASSPTGHYGYTF. Here the CDR3 DNA reads TGTGCCAGCAGTCCGACAGGGCACTATGGCTACACCTTC.

The chain has TRBV6-1 and TRBJ1-2; no reliable D call. Trimming stripped 4 bases from V and 10 bases from J, with 19 bases between. The CDR3 sequence is 14 residues long. Germline loops: CDR1 MNHNS, CDR2 SASEGT. The CDR3 reads CASSGWAAISAYTF. The CDR3 DNA reads TGTGCCAGCAGTGGGTGGGCAGCTATCTCTGCCTACACCTTC.

This clone is medium-sized within its sample. The chain is built from TRBV6-5 and TRBJ2-3, with TRBD1 identical over 12 bases. V lost 6 bases to trimming and J lost 7 bases; unmatched junction nucleotides: 8. CDR3 length equals 15 residues. In germline, CDR1 is MNHEY, CDR2 SVGAGI. CDR3 DNA: TGTGCCAGCAGCTCCGGGACAGGGGGCGCATATACGCAGTATTTT. Its translation is CASSSGTGGAYTQYF.

This clone was seen a single time. The rearrangement uses TRBV5-3 and TRBJ2-1, with 7 bases identical to TRBD2. TRBV5-3 is assigned to the ORF class and has an uncertain function. Trimming took 5 bases from V and 8 from J; bases not matched to a gene: 22. The CDR3 totals 18 residues. The CDR3: CARRSFRGESGTRDEQFF. CDR3 coding DNA: TGTGCCAGAAGAAGCTTTCGGGGGGAGAGCGGGACCCGCGATGAGCAGTTCTTC.

The rearrangement uses TRBV30 and TRBJ1-2; D gene unclear. This CDR3 is 12 amino acids long. From germline, CDR1 is GTSNPN and CDR2 SVGIG (reference sequence). Trimming cost V 5 bases and J 4 bases, with 11 bases left between them. The CDR3 protein is CAWRSHPYGYTF. The CDR3 region has the DNA TGTGCCTGGCGGTCCCACCCCTATGGCTACACCTTC.

The V and J genes are TRBV7-2 and TRBJ1-4, with D possibly being TRBD1 (5 bases). V shed 1 base and J shed 8 bases, with 14 bases lying between them. The CDR3 is 15 residues long. Germline CDR1 SGHTA, CDR2 FQGNSA. DNA of the CDR3: TGTGCCAGCAGCTTAGTGGGGGGACCGGGGGAAAAACTGTTTTTT. Its translation: CASSLVGGPGEKLFF.

The chain combines TRBV19 with TRBJ1-3; 8 bases map to TRBD1. The germline V gene has CDR1 LNHDA and CDR2 SQIVND (reference sequence). V dropped 5 bases and J dropped 4; count of bases not matched to a gene: 7. The CDR3 is 15 residues long. The CDR3 DNA is TGTGCCAGTAGTTGGCAGGGGGCAGGAGGAAACACCATATATTTT. It yields the protein CASSWQGAGGNTIYF.

This clone was found once. The V and J genes are TRBV6-1 and TRBJ2-5; 10 bases are a match to TRBD1. The junction had 16 bases not matched to a gene; V was cut back by 4 bases and J by 2 bases. The CDR3 runs 19 residues. In germline, CDR1 is MNHNS, CDR2 SASEGT. CDR3 nucleotide sequence: TGTGCCAGCAGTGGCACCGGGACAGGGGTGACCCTACCGCAAGAGACCCAGTACTTC. Translation gives CASSGTGTGVTLPQETQYF.

The chain links TRBV10-3 to TRBJ1-6; the match to TRBD1 covers 9 bases. V was clipped by 3 bases and J by 7 bases; unmatched bases: 4. Germline values: CDR1 ENHRY, CDR2 SYGVKD. The CDR3 is 15 amino acids. The CDR3 spells CAISDLGQGNSPLHF. Written as DNA, the CDR3 is TGTGCCATCAGTGACCTGGGACAGGGAAATTCACCCCTCCACTTT.

The chain couples TRBV5-4 to TRBJ2-2; TRBD2 matches at 10 bases. This CDR3 spans 16 amino acids. Germline CDR1 and CDR2: SGHNT and YYREEE (reference sequence). V lost 2 bases, J lost 6 bases, and 7 bases stayed unmatched. This chain's CDR3 is CASSLGSSGGSGELFF. CDR3 coding DNA: TGTGCCAGCAGCTTAGGGTCTAGCGGGGGATCCGGGGAGCTGTTTTTT.

The rearrangement uses TRBV20-1 and TRBJ2-5; no clear D. The CDR3 contains 10 residues. Germline-derived CDR1 and CDR2 are DFQATT and SNEGSKA (reference sequence). With 8 bases removed from V and 1 base from J, the gap between germline ends came to 5 bases. The CDR3 nucleotides are TGCAGTTTCAGCCAAGAGACCCAGTACTTC. It specifies CSFSQETQYF.

This clone has only a few counts. The rearrangement joins TRBV19 to TRBJ2-7; D not certain. Trimming took off 1 base at V and 5 bases at J, with 12 bases between the two ends. From germline, CDR1 is LNHDA and CDR2 SQIVND (reference sequence). The CDR3 extends over 14 amino acids. For the CDR3, the DNA is TGTGCCAGTAGTATAGGAGCCTCCGCCCACGAGCAGTACTTC. Translating gives CASSIGASAHEQYF.

The V gene is TRBV7-9, the J gene TRBJ2-1, with 12 bases lining up with TRBD2. The CDR3 has 18 residues. V gave up 4 bases and J gave up 1 base; unmatched junction bases: 8. CDR1 is SEHNR, CDR2 FQNEAQ, per germline (reference sequence). CDR3 residues: CASSSPGLAGLSYNEQFF. The CDR3 DNA reads as TGTGCCAGCAGCTCCCCGGGACTAGCGGGTCTATCCTACAATGAGCAGTTCTTC.

This chain links TRBV5-4 with TRBJ1-5, with D perhaps TRBD1 (5 bases). V shed 6 bases and J shed 7 bases, with 20 bases lying between them. Germline V gene data show CDR1 as SGHNT and CDR2 as YYREEE (reference sequence). This CDR3 has 15 amino acids. The CDR3 reads CASKCKSPGIQPQHF. The CDR3 DNA sequence: TGTGCCAGCAAGTGTAAGAGTCCAGGGATACAGCCCCAGCATTTT. The variable domain in full, completed from reference TRBV5-4 and TRBJ1-5, reads ETGVTQSPTHLIKTRGQQVTLRCSSQSGHNTVSWYQQALGQGPQFIFQYYREEENGRGNFPPRFSGLQFPNYSSELNVNALELDDSALYLCASKCKSPGIQPQHFGDGTRLSIL.